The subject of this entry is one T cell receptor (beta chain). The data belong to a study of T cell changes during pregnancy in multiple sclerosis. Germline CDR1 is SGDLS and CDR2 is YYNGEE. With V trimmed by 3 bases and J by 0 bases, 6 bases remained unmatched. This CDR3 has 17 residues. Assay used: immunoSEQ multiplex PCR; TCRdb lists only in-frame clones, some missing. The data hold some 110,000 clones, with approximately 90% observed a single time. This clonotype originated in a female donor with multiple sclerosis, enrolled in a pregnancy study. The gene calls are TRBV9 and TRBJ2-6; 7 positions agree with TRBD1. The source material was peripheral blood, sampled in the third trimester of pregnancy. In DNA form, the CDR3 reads TGTGCCAGCAGCGGCCCGGGACAGCCCTCTGGGGCCAACGTCCTGACTTTC. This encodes CASSGPGQPSGANVLTF.